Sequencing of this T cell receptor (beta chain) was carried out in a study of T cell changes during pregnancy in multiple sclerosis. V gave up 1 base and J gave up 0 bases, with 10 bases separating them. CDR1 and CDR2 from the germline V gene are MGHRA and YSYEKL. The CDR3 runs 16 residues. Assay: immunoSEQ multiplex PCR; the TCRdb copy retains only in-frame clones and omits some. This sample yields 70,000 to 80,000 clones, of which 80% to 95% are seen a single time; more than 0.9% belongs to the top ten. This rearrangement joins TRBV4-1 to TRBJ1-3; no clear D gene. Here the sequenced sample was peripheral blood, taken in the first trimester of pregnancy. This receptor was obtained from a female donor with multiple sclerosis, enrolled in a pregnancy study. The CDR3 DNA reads TGCGCCAGCAGCCAAGCGGCGGTCCCCTCTGGAAACACCATATATTTT. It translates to CASSQAAVPSGNTIYF.